The rows below give T cell receptor beta chains drawn from one sample of a study of blood T cell repertoires in COVID-19. TCRdb's copy holds only in-frame clones and misses some; the assay was immunoSEQ multiplex PCR. The sample has hundreds of thousands of clones, about 87% seen once; the top ten hold 7.8%. The sequenced sample was peripheral blood. These receptors came from a woman between 50 and 59 years old who had recovered from COVID-19. Each CDR3 is given with its conserved first and last residue. The order of the fields is J gene, clone size, D gene, V gene, CDR3 protein, CDR3 DNA. D genes are given only for firm matches. Size tells how often a clone was seen (once, few, many) or the class of an expanded clone, and some rows leave it out.

j_call: TRBJ1-5; clone_size: -; d_call: TRBD1; v_call: TRBV3-1/TRBV3-2; cdr3_aa: CASSQTGAQPQHF; cdr3_nt: TGTGCCAGCAGCCAAACAGGGGCTCAGCCCCAGCATTTT
j_call: TRBJ2-3; clone_size: -; d_call: -; v_call: TRBV5-4; cdr3_aa: CASSRLQADTQYF; cdr3_nt: TGTGCCAGCAGCCGCCTCCAGGCAGATACGCAGTATTTT
j_call: TRBJ2-5; clone_size: -; d_call: TRBD2; v_call: TRBV14; cdr3_aa: CASSRRLAGVGETQYF; cdr3_nt: TGTGCCAGCAGCCGCCGACTAGCGGGAGTTGGAGAGACCCAGTACTTC
j_call: TRBJ1-6; clone_size: -; d_call: -; v_call: TRBV5-1; cdr3_aa: CASSLESGLLLEGNSPLHF; cdr3_nt: TGCGCCAGCAGCTTGGAATCAGGTCTTCTCCTGGAGGGTAATTCACCCCTCCACTTT
j_call: TRBJ1-6; clone_size: -; d_call: TRBD1; v_call: TRBV19; cdr3_aa: CASRQGTGWIKNSPLHF; cdr3_nt: TGTGCCAGTAGACAAGGGACAGGGTGGATTAAAAATTCACCCCTCCACTTT
j_call: TRBJ2-7; clone_size: -; d_call: TRBD1; v_call: TRBV5-8; cdr3_aa: CASSLRDRGYEQYF; cdr3_nt: TGTGCCAGCAGCCTGAGAGACAGGGGCTACGAGCAGTACTTC
j_call: TRBJ1-1; clone_size: -; d_call: -; v_call: TRBV30; cdr3_aa: CAFTTTAYNEAFF; cdr3_nt: TGTGCCTTCACCACGACAGCGTACAATGAAGCTTTCTTT
j_call: TRBJ2-7; clone_size: -; d_call: TRBD2; v_call: TRBV4-3; cdr3_aa: CASSKRFGGEYEQYF; cdr3_nt: TGCGCCAGCAGCAAAAGATTCGGGGGGGAGTACGAGCAGTACTTC
j_call: TRBJ2-7; clone_size: -; d_call: -; v_call: TRBV10-2; cdr3_aa: CASSEPAPEYEQYF; cdr3_nt: TGCGCCAGCAGTGAACCTGCTCCGGAGTACGAGCAGTACTTC
j_call: TRBJ2-3; clone_size: -; d_call: TRBD1; v_call: TRBV27; cdr3_aa: CASRNIITTDRVKLHTQYF; cdr3_nt: TGTGCCAGCAGGAACATAATAACCACCGACAGGGTTAAGTTACATACGCAGTATTTT
j_call: TRBJ2-5; clone_size: -; d_call: TRBD2; v_call: TRBV4-1; cdr3_aa: CASSQGLAAQETQYF; cdr3_nt: TGCGCCAGCAGCCAAGGGCTAGCGGCACAAGAGACCCAGTACTTC
j_call: TRBJ2-7; clone_size: once; d_call: -; v_call: TRBV4-2; cdr3_aa: CASSQVGRRSSYEQYF; cdr3_nt: TGTGCCAGCAGCCAAGTTGGCCGGAGATCCTCCTACGAGCAGTACTTC
j_call: TRBJ2-7; clone_size: -; d_call: -; v_call: TRBV6-2/TRBV6-3; cdr3_aa: CASSLAGADYEQYF; cdr3_nt: TGTGCCAGCAGTTTGGCGGGGGCCGACTACGAGCAGTACTTC
j_call: TRBJ1-1; clone_size: -; d_call: -; v_call: TRBV30; cdr3_aa: CAWSRGRYRVGTEAFF; cdr3_nt: TGTGCCTGGAGTAGGGGTCGTTACAGGGTCGGCACTGAAGCTTTCTTT
j_call: TRBJ2-1; clone_size: -; d_call: TRBD1; v_call: TRBV28; cdr3_aa: CASSRQGYNEQFF; cdr3_nt: TGTGCCAGCAGTCGACAGGGCTACAATGAGCAGTTCTTC
j_call: TRBJ1-1; clone_size: -; d_call: -; v_call: TRBV5-5; cdr3_aa: CASSLPGGTEAFF; cdr3_nt: TGTGCCAGCAGCTTGCCGGGGGGCACTGAAGCTTTCTTT
j_call: TRBJ2-2; clone_size: -; d_call: TRBD1; v_call: TRBV19; cdr3_aa: CASSRTGANTGELFF; cdr3_nt: TGTGCCAGTAGTAGGACAGGAGCGAACACCGGGGAGCTGTTTTTT
j_call: TRBJ2-2; clone_size: -; d_call: -; v_call: TRBV7-2; cdr3_aa: CASSLWGPVANTGELFF; cdr3_nt: TGTGCCAGCAGCTTATGGGGGCCGGTCGCGAACACCGGGGAGCTGTTTTTT
j_call: TRBJ1-2; clone_size: once; d_call: TRBD1; v_call: TRBV28; cdr3_aa: CASSPRQGWGGYTF; cdr3_nt: TGTGCCAGCAGTCCCCGACAGGGGTGGGGTGGCTACACCTTC
j_call: TRBJ2-3; clone_size: -; d_call: TRBD2; v_call: TRBV3-1/TRBV3-2; cdr3_aa: CASSPPSGGTPSTDTQYF; cdr3_nt: TGTGCCAGCAGCCCCCCCAGCGGGGGGACCCCTAGCACAGATACGCAGTATTTT
j_call: TRBJ2-7; clone_size: -; d_call: TRBD1; v_call: TRBV19; cdr3_aa: CASSRGQGPYEQYF; cdr3_nt: TGTGCCAGTAGTAGGGGACAGGGACCCTACGAGCAGTACTTC
j_call: TRBJ1-1; clone_size: -; d_call: TRBD1; v_call: TRBV11-2; cdr3_aa: CASSPRTGNTEAFF; cdr3_nt: TGTGCCAGCAGCCCCCGGACAGGAAACACTGAAGCTTTCTTT
j_call: TRBJ1-1; clone_size: -; d_call: -; v_call: TRBV5-1; cdr3_aa: CASSLARGGESFF; cdr3_nt: TGCGCCAGCAGCTTGGCCCGAGGGGGAGAGTCTTTCTTT
j_call: TRBJ2-4; clone_size: -; d_call: TRBD1; v_call: TRBV29-1; cdr3_aa: CSVNEGWDRDPNIQYF; cdr3_nt: TGCAGCGTTAATGAGGGGTGGGACAGGGATCCAAACATTCAGTACTTC
j_call: TRBJ2-5; clone_size: -; d_call: -; v_call: TRBV7-3; cdr3_aa: CASSLVTGPEETQYF; cdr3_nt: TGTGCCAGCAGCTTGGTGACAGGACCCGAAGAGACCCAGTACTTC
j_call: TRBJ1-1; clone_size: -; d_call: -; v_call: TRBV7-2; cdr3_aa: CASSLATVTEAFF; cdr3_nt: TGTGCCAGCAGCTTAGCGACAGTCACTGAAGCTTTCTTT
j_call: TRBJ1-2; clone_size: -; d_call: -; v_call: TRBV20-1; cdr3_aa: CSATRGYGYTF; cdr3_nt: TGCAGTGCTACCAGGGGTTATGGCTACACCTTC
j_call: TRBJ2-1; clone_size: -; d_call: TRBD2; v_call: TRBV5-1; cdr3_aa: CASSTLGGGGSYNEQFF; cdr3_nt: TGCGCCAGCAGCACCCTTGGCGGGGGGGGCAGTTACAATGAGCAGTTCTTC
j_call: TRBJ2-7; clone_size: few; d_call: TRBD2; v_call: TRBV29-1; cdr3_aa: CSVEGPSGRYYEQYF; cdr3_nt: TGCAGCGTTGAAGGTCCTAGCGGACGGTACTACGAGCAGTACTTC
j_call: TRBJ1-2; clone_size: -; d_call: TRBD1; v_call: TRBV28; cdr3_aa: CASRPPRTGSLWGYTF; cdr3_nt: TGTGCCAGCAGACCTCCCCGGACAGGCTCTCTATGGGGCTACACCTTC
j_call: TRBJ2-5; clone_size: few; d_call: TRBD1; v_call: TRBV2; cdr3_aa: CASRGRDRVRETQYF; cdr3_nt: TGTGCCAGCAGGGGCCGGGACAGAGTAAGAGAGACCCAGTACTTC
j_call: TRBJ1-2; clone_size: once; d_call: TRBD1; v_call: TRBV6-6; cdr3_aa: CASSWDSDNYGYTF; cdr3_nt: TGTGCCAGCAGCTGGGACAGTGATAACTATGGCTACACCTTC
j_call: TRBJ2-1; clone_size: -; d_call: TRBD2; v_call: TRBV6-4; cdr3_aa: CASSPRLAGDAYNEQFF; cdr3_nt: TGTGCCAGCAGTCCTAGACTAGCGGGAGACGCATACAATGAGCAGTTCTTC
j_call: TRBJ2-7; clone_size: -; d_call: -; v_call: TRBV7-9; cdr3_aa: CASSPIFGLSYEQYF; cdr3_nt: TGTGCCAGCAGCCCCATCTTTGGACTTTCCTACGAGCAGTACTTC
j_call: TRBJ1-5; clone_size: -; d_call: TRBD1; v_call: TRBV7-2; cdr3_aa: CASGQGRLSNQPQHF; cdr3_nt: TGTGCCAGCGGACAGGGTCGACTTAGCAATCAGCCCCAGCATTTT
j_call: TRBJ2-5; clone_size: -; d_call: TRBD2; v_call: TRBV9; cdr3_aa: CASSPTGLGETQYF; cdr3_nt: TGTGCCAGCAGCCCCACGGGACTAGGTGAGACCCAGTACTTC
j_call: TRBJ2-7; clone_size: few; d_call: TRBD2; v_call: TRBV6-4; cdr3_aa: CASSDSGLASNGGSYEQYF; cdr3_nt: TGTGCCAGCAGTGACTCTGGACTAGCATCTAATGGGGGGTCCTACGAGCAGTACTTC
j_call: TRBJ1-2; clone_size: -; d_call: TRBD1; v_call: TRBV19; cdr3_aa: CASSILDRGGYGYTF; cdr3_nt: TGTGCCAGTAGTATACTGGACAGGGGAGGCTATGGCTACACCTTC
j_call: TRBJ1-6; clone_size: few; d_call: -; v_call: TRBV9; cdr3_aa: CASSAVNSPLHF; cdr3_nt: TGTGCCAGCAGCGCCGTCAATTCACCCCTCCACTTT
j_call: TRBJ1-2; clone_size: once; d_call: -; v_call: TRBV10-2; cdr3_aa: CAAGGHYGYTF; cdr3_nt: TGCGCCGCCGGGGGGCACTATGGCTACACCTTC